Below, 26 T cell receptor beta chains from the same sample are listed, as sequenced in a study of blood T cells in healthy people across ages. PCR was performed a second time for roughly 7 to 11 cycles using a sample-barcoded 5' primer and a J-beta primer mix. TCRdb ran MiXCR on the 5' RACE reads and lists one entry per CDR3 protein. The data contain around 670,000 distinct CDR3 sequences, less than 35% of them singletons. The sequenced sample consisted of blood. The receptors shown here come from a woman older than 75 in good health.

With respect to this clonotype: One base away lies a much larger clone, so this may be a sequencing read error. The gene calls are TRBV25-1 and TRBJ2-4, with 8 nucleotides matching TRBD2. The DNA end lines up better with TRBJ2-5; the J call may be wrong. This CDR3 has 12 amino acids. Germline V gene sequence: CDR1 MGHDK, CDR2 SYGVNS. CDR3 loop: CVSGRFVETQYF. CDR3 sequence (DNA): TGTGTCAGCGGGAGATTTGTAGAGACCCAGTACTTC.

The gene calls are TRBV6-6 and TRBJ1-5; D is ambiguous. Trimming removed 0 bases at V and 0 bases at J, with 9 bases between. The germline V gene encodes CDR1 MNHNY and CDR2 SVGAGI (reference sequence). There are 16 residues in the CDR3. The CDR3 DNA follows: TGTGCCAGCAGTTACTCTGGCGGAAATAGCAATCAGCCCCAGCATTTT. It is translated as CASSYSGGNSNQPQHF.

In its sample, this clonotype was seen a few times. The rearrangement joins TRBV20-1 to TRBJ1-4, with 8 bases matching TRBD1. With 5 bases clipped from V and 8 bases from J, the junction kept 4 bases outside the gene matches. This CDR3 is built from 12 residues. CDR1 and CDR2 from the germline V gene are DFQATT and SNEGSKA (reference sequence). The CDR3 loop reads CSAWTGNEKLFF. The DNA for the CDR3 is TGCAGTGCTTGGACAGGGAACGAAAAACTGTTTTTT.

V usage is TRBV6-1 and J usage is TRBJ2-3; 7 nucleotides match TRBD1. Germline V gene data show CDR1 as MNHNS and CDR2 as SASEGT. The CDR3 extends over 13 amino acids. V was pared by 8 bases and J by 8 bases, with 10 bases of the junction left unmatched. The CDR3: CASYEGARRTQYF. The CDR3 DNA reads TGTGCCAGCTACGAGGGGGCCAGACGTACGCAGTATTTT.

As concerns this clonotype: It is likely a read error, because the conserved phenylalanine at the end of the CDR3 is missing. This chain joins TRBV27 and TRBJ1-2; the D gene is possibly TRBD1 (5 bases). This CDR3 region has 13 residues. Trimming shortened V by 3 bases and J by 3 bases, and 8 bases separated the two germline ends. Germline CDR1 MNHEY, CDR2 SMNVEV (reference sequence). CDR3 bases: TGTGCCAGCAGTTTGGGGGGAGACTATGGCTACACCTCC. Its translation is CASSLGGDYGYTS.

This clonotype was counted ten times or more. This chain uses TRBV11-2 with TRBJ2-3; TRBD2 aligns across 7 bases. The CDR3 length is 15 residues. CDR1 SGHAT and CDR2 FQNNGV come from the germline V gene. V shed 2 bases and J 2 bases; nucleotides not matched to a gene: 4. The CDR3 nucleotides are TGTGCCAGCAGCTTAAGCGGGATAAACACAGATACGCAGTATTTT. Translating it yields CASSLSGINTDTQYF.

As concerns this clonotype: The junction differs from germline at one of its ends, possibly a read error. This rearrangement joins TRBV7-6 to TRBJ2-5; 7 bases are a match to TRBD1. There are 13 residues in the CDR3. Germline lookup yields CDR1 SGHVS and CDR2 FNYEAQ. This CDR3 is CASSFMPGQPQHF. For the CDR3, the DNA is TGTGCCAGCAGCTTTATGCCGGGACAGCCGCAGCACTTC.

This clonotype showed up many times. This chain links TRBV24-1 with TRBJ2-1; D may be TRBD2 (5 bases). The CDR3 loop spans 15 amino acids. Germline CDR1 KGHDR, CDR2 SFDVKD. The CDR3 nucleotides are TGTGCTCGACCATCCCCGGCCCTCCCCGGGGATGAGCAGTTCTTC. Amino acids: CARPSPALPGDEQFF.

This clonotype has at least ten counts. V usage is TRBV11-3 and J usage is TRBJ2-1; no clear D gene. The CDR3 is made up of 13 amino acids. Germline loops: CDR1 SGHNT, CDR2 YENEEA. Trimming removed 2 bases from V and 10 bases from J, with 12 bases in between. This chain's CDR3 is CASSLLRVGEQFF. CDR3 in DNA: TGTGCCAGCAGCTTACTTCGGGTCGGGGAGCAGTTCTTC. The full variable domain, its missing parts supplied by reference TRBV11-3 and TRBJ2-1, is EAGVVQSPRYKIIEKKQPVAFWCNPISGHNTLYWYLQNLGQGPELLIRYENEEAVDDSQLPKDRFSAERLKGVDSTLKIQPAELGDSAVYLCASSLLRVGEQFFGPGTRLTVL.

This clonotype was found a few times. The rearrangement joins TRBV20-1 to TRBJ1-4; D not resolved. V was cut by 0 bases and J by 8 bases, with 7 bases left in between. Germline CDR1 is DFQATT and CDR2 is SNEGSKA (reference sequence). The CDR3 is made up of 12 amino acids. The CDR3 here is CSARDLGEKLFF. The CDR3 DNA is TGCAGTGCTAGAGATCTGGGGGAAAAACTGTTTTTT.

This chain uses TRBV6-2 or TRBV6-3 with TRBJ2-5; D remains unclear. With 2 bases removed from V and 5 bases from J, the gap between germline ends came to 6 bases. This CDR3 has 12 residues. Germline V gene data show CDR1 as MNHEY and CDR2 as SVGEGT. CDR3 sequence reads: CASSYIRETQYF. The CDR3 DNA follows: TGTGCCAGCAGTTACATCAGGGAGACCCAGTACTTC.

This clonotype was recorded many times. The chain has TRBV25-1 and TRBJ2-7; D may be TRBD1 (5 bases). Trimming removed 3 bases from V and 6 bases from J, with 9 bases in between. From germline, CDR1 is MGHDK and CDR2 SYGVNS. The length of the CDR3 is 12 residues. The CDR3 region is CASSDRVREQYF. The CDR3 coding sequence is TGTGCCAGCAGTGACAGGGTTCGCGAGCAGTACTTC.

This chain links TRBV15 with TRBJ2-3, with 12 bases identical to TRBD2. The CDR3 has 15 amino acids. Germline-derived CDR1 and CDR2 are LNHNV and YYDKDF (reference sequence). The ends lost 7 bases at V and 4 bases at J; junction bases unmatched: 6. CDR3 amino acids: CATTRLAGDADTQYF. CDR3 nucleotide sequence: TGTGCCACCACGAGACTAGCGGGGGACGCAGATACGCAGTATTTT.

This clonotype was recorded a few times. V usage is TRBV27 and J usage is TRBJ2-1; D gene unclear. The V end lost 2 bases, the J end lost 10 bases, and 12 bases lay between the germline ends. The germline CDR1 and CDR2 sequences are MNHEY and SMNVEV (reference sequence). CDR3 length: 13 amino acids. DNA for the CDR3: TGTGCCAGCAGTTTAACACTCTCCTACGAGCAGTTCTTC. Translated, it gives CASSLTLSYEQFF.

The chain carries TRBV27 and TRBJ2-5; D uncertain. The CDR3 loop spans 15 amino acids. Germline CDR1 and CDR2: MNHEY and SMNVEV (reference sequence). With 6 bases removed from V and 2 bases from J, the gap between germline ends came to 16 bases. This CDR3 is CASSLVFPKQETQYF. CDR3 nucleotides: TGTGCCAGCAGCTTAGTATTCCCGAAGCAAGAGACCCAGTACTTC.

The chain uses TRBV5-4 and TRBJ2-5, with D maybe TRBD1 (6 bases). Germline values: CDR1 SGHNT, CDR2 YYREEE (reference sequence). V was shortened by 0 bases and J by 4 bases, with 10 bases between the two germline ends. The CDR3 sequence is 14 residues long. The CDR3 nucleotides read TGTGCCAGCAGCTTGGTGGACAGCGGAGAGACCCAGTACTTC. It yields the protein CASSLVDSGETQYF.

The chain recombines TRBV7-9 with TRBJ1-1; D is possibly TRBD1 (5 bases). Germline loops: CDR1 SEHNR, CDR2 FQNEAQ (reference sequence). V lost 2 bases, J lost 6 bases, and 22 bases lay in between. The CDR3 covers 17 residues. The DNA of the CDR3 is TGTGCCAGCAGCTTAAGAGGAAGCGGGCCCAGGGACGCTGAAGCTTTCTTT. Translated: CASSLRGSGPRDAEAFF.

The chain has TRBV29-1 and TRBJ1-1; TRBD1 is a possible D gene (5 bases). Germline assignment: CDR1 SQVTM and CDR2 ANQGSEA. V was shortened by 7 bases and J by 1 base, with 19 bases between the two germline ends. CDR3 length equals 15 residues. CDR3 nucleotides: TGCAGCGCTGGAGGGGCCCGAGGATCGAACACTGAAGCTTTCTTT. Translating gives CSAGGARGSNTEAFF.

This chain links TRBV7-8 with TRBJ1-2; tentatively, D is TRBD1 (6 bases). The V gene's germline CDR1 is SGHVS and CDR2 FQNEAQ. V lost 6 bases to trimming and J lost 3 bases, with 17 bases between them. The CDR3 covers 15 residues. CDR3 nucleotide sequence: TGTGCCAGCAGTCCACGGGGGGGGCGCGACTATGGCTACACCTTC. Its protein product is CASSPRGGRDYGYTF.

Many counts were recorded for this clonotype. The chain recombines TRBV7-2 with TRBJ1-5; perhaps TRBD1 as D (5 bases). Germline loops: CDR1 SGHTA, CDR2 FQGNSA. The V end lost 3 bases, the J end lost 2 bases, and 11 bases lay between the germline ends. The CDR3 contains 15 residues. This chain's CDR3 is CASSFGGRGNQPQHF. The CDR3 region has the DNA TGTGCCAGCAGCTTCGGGGGTCGGGGCAATCAGCCCCAGCATTTT.

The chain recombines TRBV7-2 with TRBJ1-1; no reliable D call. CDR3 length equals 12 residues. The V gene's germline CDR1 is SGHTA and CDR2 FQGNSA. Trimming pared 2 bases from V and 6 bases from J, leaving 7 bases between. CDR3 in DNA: TGTGCCAGCAGCTTAATTGGGTCTGAAGCTTTCTTT. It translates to CASSLIGSEAFF.

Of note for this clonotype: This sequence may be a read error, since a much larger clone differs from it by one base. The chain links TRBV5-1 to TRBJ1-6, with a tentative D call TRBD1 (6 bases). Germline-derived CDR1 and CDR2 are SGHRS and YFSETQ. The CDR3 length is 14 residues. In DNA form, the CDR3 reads TGCGCCTGCAGCTGGGCGGGGGCACGGTCACCCCTCCACTTT. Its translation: CACSWAGARSPLHF.

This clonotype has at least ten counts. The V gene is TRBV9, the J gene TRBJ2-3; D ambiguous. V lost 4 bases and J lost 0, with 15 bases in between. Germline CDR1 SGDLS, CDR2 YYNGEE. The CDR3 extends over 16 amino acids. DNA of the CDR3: TGTGCCAGCAGCCCCCGTAACACCGCTAGCACAGATACGCAGTATTTT. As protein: CASSPRNTASTDTQYF.

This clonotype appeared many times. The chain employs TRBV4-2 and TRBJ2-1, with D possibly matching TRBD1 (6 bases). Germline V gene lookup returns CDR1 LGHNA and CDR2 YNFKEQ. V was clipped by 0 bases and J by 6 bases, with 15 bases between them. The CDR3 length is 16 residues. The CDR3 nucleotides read TGTGCCAGCAGCCAAGATTTTCCAGGGGCGGGCAATGAGCAGTTCTTC. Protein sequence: CASSQDFPGAGNEQFF.

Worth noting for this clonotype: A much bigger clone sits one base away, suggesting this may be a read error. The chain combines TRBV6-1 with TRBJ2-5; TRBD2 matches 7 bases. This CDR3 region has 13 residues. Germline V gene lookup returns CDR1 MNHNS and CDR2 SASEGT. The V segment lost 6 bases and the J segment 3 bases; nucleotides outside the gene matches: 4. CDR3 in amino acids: CASRWGGEETQYF. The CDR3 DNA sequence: TGTGCCAGCAGGTGGGGGGGAGAAGAGACCCAGTACTTC.

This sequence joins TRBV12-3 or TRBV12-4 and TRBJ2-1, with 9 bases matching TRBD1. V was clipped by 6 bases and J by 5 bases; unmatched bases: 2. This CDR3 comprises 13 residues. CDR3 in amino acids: CASRWTGDNEQFF. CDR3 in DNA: TGTGCCAGCAGGTGGACAGGGGACAATGAGCAGTTCTTC.